The text below deals with one T cell receptor beta chain. This sample stems from a study of blood T cell repertoires in COVID-19. After removal of 5 bases from V and 1 base from J, the junction contained 6 bases not matched to a gene. Germline values: CDR1 LNHDA, CDR2 SQIVND (reference sequence). The length of the CDR3 is 15 residues. Assay used: immunoSEQ multiplex PCR; TCRdb lists only in-frame clones, some missing. In the table there are about 62,000 clones, about nine tenths of which are singletons. Sequencing was carried out using peripheral blood. This chain joins TRBV19 and TRBJ1-1; 8 positions agree with TRBD1. This receptor was taken from a woman of 80 years or more with acute or convalescent COVID-19. The CDR3 DNA is TGTGCCAGTAGTGCCACCGGACAGGGGAACACTGAAGCTTTCTTT. Its translation: CASSATGQGNTEAFF.